This entry lists 20 T cell receptor beta chains sequenced from one sample in a study of lymphopenia after photon versus proton radiotherapy (dated by TCRdb to between 2018 and 2021). Receptor libraries were prepared by the immunoSEQ multiplex PCR assay. TCRdb re-hosts the immuneACCESS table, in-frame sequences only. Its copies lack some clones; in the studies checked, an unresolved V gene accounts for under half of them, and the cause for the rest is not known. The table for this sample lists tens of thousands of clones; 80% to 90% of them were counted only once. The ten largest account for over 1.3% of the sample. Sample: peripheral blood, taken from a patient treated with proton-based radiotherapy. Receptors originate from a man aged 55 to 70 with pancreatic cancer.

The V call is TRBV5-4, the J call TRBJ1-2; D remains unclear. There are 13 residues in the CDR3. The V end lost 5 bases, the J end lost 3 bases, and 11 bases lay between the germline ends. CDR1 SGHNT and CDR2 YYREEE come from the germline V gene (reference sequence). In nucleotides, the CDR3 is TGTGCCAGCAGTAGAGGGAATGACTATGGCTACACCTTC. It codes for CASSRGNDYGYTF.

V and J are TRBV7-2 and TRBJ2-3; D gene uncertain. V was cut by 0 bases and J by 0 bases, with 4 bases left in between. CDR1 is SGHTA and CDR2 is FQGNSA in the germline V gene. The CDR3 contains 14 residues. CDR3 coding DNA: TGTGCCAGCAGCTTAGCGGGTAGCACAGATACGCAGTATTTT. Encoded protein: CASSLAGSTDTQYF.

This chain connects TRBV4-2 to TRBJ1-6; no clear D gene. The V gene lost 2 bases and the J gene lost 9 bases, with 11 bases spanning the gap. Germline lookup yields CDR1 LGHNA and CDR2 YNFKEQ. This CDR3 contains 14 residues. CDR3 sequence (DNA): TGTGCCAGCAGCCAAACCCGCAGTCGTTCACCCCTCCACTTT. Amino acid sequence: CASSQTRSRSPLHF.

This chain connects TRBV7-9 to TRBJ1-2, with unresolved D. Per the germline V gene, CDR1 is SEHNR and CDR2 is FQNEAQ (reference sequence). Trimming took 1 base from V and 3 from J, leaving 9 bases between them. This CDR3 contains 14 residues. CDR3 nucleotide sequence: TGTGCCAGCAGCTTAGAATCAGCTTACTATGGCTACACCTTC. Protein product: CASSLESAYYGYTF.

This chain uses TRBV21-1 with TRBJ2-7; no DNA check was done on the table's D call, TRBD1. TRBV21-1 constitutes a pseudogene. The CDR3 length is 12 residues. CDR3 sequence reads: CASSGQDNEQYF. In DNA form, the CDR3 reads TGTGCCAGCAGCGGACAGGACAACGAGCAGTACTTC.

The rearrangement joins TRBV6-5 to TRBJ1-2; D is ambiguous. This CDR3 contains 13 residues. The V and J ends lost 2 bases and 4 bases respectively, with 8 bases between them. Germline lookup yields CDR1 MNHEY and CDR2 SVGAGI. CDR3 amino acids: CASSYGEGYGYTF. The CDR3 coding sequence is TGTGCCAGCAGTTACGGGGAGGGCTATGGCTACACCTTC.

J is TRBJ1-3 and V is TRBV6-5, with D hard to call. The CDR3 is 16 amino acids. V lost 0 bases, J lost 0 bases, and 9 bases lay in between. Germline loops: CDR1 MNHEY, CDR2 SVGAGI. The CDR3 loop is CASSYSGTSSGNTIYF. The CDR3 bases are TGTGCCAGCAGTTACTCGGGAACGAGCTCTGGAAACACCATATATTTT.

This sequence joins TRBV11-2 and TRBJ1-1; tentatively, D is TRBD1 (6 bases). Looked up from germline, CDR1 is SGHAT and CDR2 is FQNNGV. There are 12 residues in the CDR3. Trimming removed 7 bases from V and 4 bases from J, with 10 bases in between. The CDR3 here is CASKEGGTEAFF. The CDR3 bases are TGTGCCAGCAAGGAGGGGGGCACTGAAGCTTTCTTT.

The chain recombines TRBV11-3 with TRBJ2-1; maybe TRBD2 (6 bases). The CDR3 covers 14 residues. The germline V and J ends were trimmed by 7 bases and 3 bases, with 13 bases remaining between them. The germline CDR1 and CDR2 sequences are SGHNT and YENEEA. The CDR3 spells CASTPSRGYNEQFF. In nucleotides, the CDR3 is TGTGCCAGCACCCCCTCGCGGGGCTACAATGAGCAGTTCTTC.

The chain links TRBV7-8 to TRBJ1-1; 7 bases line up with TRBD1. Looked up from germline, CDR1 is SGHVS and CDR2 is FQNEAQ. The CDR3 consists of 14 residues. The V segment lost 8 bases and the J segment 5 bases; nucleotides outside the gene matches: 11. The CDR3 sequence is CASRGRGRLTEAFF. The CDR3 nucleotides are TGTGCCAGCCGGGGCAGGGGGAGATTAACTGAAGCTTTCTTT.

This chain connects TRBV15 to TRBJ2-7, with 8 bases lining up with TRBD2. J gave up 3 bases and V 5 bases, and 6 bases lay outside the gene matches. Germline-derived CDR1 and CDR2 are LNHNV and YYDKDF (reference sequence). The CDR3 runs 14 residues. In nucleotides, the CDR3 is TGTGCCACCAGCGGACGGGAGGGATTCTACGAGCAGTACTTC. As protein: CATSGREGFYEQYF.

The chain recombines TRBV6-6 with TRBJ2-7; 13 bases match TRBD2. Germline V gives CDR1 MNHNY, CDR2 SVGAGI (reference sequence). CDR3 length: 15 residues. V shed 6 bases and J 6 bases; nucleotides not matched to a gene: 8. DNA for the CDR3: TGTGCCAGCAGCACCACGGGACTAGCGGGAAGCGAGCAGTACTTC. Protein sequence: CASSTTGLAGSEQYF.

The chain has TRBV2 and TRBJ2-3, with TRBD1 matching 8 bases. Unmatched junction bases numbered 5, after V lost 5 bases and J lost 1 base. The germline CDR1 and CDR2 sequences are SNHLY and FYNNEI. This CDR3 has 15 amino acids. CDR3 DNA: TGTGCCAGCAGTTCCGGACAGGGAGGCACAGATACGCAGTATTTT. Protein product: CASSSGQGGTDTQYF.

The J gene is TRBJ2-7, the V gene TRBV7-3; D may be TRBD1 (6 bases). Germline-derived CDR1 and CDR2 are SGHTA and FQGTGA. The CDR3 is made up of 15 amino acids. With 3 bases removed from V and 3 bases from J, the gap between germline ends came to 15 bases. CDR3 in DNA: TGTGCCAGCAGCTTGGGTTTTGGACAGAACTACGAGCAGTACTTC. This gives the protein CASSLGFGQNYEQYF.

This clone appeared a single time. The chain is built from TRBV27 and TRBJ1-4, with D uncertain. Between the trimmed V and J ends, which lost 1 base and 5 bases, there was a span of 11 bases. CDR1 is MNHEY and CDR2 is SMNVEV in the germline V gene (reference sequence). CDR3 length: 15 residues. The chain's CDR3 is CASSLFAGPNEKLFF. Here the CDR3 DNA reads TGTGCCAGCAGTTTATTCGCGGGCCCGAATGAAAAACTGTTTTTT.

About this clone itself: Other DNA sequences in this specimen translate into the identical CDR3. The V gene is TRBV4-3, the J gene TRBJ2-7, with 13 bases aligning to TRBD2. CDR1 and CDR2 from the germline V gene are LGHNA and YSLEER. The junction had 3 bases not matched to a gene; V was cut back by 4 bases and J by 3 bases. CDR3 length: 15 amino acids. CDR3 nucleotide sequence: TGCGCCAGCAGCCGGACTAGCGGGGGACTCTACGAGCAGTACTTC. It specifies CASSRTSGGLYEQYF.

V is TRBV10-2 and J is TRBJ1-2; no definite D call. Germline values: CDR1 WSHSY, CDR2 SAAADI. V was trimmed by 7 bases and J by 6 bases, leaving 9 bases between them. This CDR3 comprises 11 residues. The CDR3 sequence is CASKQLDGYTF. CDR3 in DNA: TGCGCCAGCAAGCAGTTGGATGGCTACACCTTC.

The V gene is TRBV18, the J gene TRBJ1-5; D gene unclear. The CDR3 is 13 residues long. V was trimmed by 3 bases and J by 5 bases, leaving 8 bases between them. The V gene's germline CDR1 is KGHSH and CDR2 LQKENI. The CDR3 DNA is TGTGCCAGCTCACCGAATCAAGATCAGCCCCAGCATTTT. Its translation: CASSPNQDQPQHF.

This chain joins TRBV11-3 and TRBJ2-5, with D possibly being TRBD2 (5 bases). The germline V and J ends were trimmed by 2 bases and 9 bases, with 7 bases remaining between them. CDR3 length equals 11 residues. The V gene's germline CDR1 is SGHNT and CDR2 YENEEA. In DNA, the CDR3 is TGTGCCAGCAGCTTATCGAGGGCCCAGTACTTC. It encodes CASSLSRAQYF.

The chain joins TRBV6-6 to TRBJ2-1, with D tentatively TRBD2 (5 bases). V was cut by 3 bases and J by 9 bases, with 9 bases left in between. The CDR3 contains 12 residues. Germline V gives CDR1 MNHNY, CDR2 SVGAGI (reference sequence). CDR3 DNA sequence: TGTGCCAGCAGTTATCTCCGGGGTGAGCAGTTCTTC. Amino acid sequence: CASSYLRGEQFF.